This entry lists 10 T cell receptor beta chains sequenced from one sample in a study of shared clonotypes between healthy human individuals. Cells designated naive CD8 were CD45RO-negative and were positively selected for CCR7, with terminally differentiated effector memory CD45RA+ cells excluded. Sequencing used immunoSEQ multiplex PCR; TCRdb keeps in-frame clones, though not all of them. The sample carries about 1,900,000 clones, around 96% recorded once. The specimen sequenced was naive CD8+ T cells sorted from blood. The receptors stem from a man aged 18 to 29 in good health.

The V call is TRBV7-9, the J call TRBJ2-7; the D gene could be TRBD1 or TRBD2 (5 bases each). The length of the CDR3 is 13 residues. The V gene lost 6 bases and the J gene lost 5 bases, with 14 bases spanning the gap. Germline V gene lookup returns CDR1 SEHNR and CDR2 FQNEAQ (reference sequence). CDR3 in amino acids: CASRARVGDEQYF. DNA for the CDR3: TGTGCCAGCAGGGCTAGGGTGGGGGACGAGCAGTACTTC.

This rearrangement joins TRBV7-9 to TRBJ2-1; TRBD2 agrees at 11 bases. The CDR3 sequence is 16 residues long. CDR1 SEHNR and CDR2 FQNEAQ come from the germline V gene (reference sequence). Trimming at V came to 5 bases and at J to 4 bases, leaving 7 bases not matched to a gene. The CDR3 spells CASSLPIAGGYNEQFF. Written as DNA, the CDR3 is TGTGCCAGCAGCCTTCCCATAGCGGGAGGGTACAATGAGCAGTTCTTC.

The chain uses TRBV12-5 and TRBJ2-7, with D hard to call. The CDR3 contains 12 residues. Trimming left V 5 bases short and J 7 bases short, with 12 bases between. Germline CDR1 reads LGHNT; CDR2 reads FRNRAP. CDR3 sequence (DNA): TGTGCTAGTGGTCTAGTAGTTTCGGAGCAGTACTTC. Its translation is CASGLVVSEQYF.

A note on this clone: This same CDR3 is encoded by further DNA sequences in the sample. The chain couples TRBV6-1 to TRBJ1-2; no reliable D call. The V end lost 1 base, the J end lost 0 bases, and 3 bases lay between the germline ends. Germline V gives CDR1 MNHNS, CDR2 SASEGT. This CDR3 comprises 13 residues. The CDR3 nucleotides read TGTGCCAGCAGTGAAGGGCCTAACTATGGCTACACCTTC. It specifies CASSEGPNYGYTF.

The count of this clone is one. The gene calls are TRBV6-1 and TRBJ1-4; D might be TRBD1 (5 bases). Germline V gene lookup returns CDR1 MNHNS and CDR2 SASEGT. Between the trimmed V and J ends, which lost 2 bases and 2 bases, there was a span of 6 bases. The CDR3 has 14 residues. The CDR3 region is CASSEQGTNEKLFF. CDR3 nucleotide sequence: TGTGCCAGCAGTGAACAGGGCACTAATGAAAAACTGTTTTTT.

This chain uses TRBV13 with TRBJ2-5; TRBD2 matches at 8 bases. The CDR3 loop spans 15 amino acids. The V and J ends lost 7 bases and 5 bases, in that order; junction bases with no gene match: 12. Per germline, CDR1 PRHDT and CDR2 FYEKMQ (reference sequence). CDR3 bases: TGTGCCAGCACCATCGGGAGGGCAGGGTCCGAGACCCAGTACTTC. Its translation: CASTIGRAGSETQYF.

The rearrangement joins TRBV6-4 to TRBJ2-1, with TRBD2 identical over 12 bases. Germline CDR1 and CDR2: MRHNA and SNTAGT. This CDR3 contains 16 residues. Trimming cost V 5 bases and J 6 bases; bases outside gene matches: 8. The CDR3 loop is CASSPPTSGSGNEQFF. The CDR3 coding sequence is TGTGCCAGCAGTCCCCCGACTAGCGGGAGTGGCAATGAGCAGTTCTTC.

This CDR3 reads CASSQQADGANAYEQYF. The CDR3 DNA is TGCGCCAGCAGCCAACAAGCTGACGGCGCGAATGCCTACGAGCAGTACTTC. The rearrangement uses TRBV4-1 and TRBJ2-7; D gene uncertain. The CDR3 runs 17 residues. The V gene lost 2 bases and the J gene lost 2 bases, with 19 bases spanning the gap. CDR1 is MGHRA and CDR2 is YSYEKL in the germline V gene.

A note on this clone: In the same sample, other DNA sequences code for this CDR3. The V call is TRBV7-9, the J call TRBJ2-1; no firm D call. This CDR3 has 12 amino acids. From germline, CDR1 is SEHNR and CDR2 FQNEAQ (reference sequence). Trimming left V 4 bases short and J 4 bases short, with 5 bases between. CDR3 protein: CASSSTYNEQFF. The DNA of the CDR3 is TGTGCCAGCAGCTCGACGTACAATGAGCAGTTCTTC.

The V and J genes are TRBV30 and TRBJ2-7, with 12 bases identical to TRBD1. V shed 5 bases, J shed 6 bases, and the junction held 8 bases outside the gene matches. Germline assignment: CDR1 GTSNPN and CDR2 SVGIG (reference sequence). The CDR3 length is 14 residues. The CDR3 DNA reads TGTGCCTGGTCACCCGGGACAGGGGGCGGCGAGCAGTACTTC. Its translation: CAWSPGTGGGEQYF.